The 27 T cell receptor beta chains below were found in one sample sequenced in a study of radiation and T cells in renal cell carcinoma. The time point: baseline pretreatment blood. Treatment meaning: 15 Gy SBRT to primary tumor, nephrectomy 4 weeks later. Assay: immunoSEQ multiplex PCR; the TCRdb copy retains only in-frame clones and omits some. This sample carries tens of thousands of clones, over 70% of them seen once, and the ten largest clones take approximately 6.8%. Sequenced here: blood, sampled from a patient whose treatment included radiotherapy and nephrectomy. The receptors stem from a man aged 55-75 years with renal cell carcinoma.

V and J are TRBV5-5 and TRBJ2-5; D not resolved. The CDR3 length is 13 residues. Trimming removed 0 bases at V and 5 bases at J, with 8 bases between. Per the germline V gene, CDR1 is SGHKS and CDR2 is YYEKEE (reference sequence). CDR3 DNA sequence: TGTGCCAGCAGCTTGGGCCCGCTGGAGACCCAGTACTTC. This sequence encodes CASSLGPLETQYF.

This clone was seen more than once but under ten times. The chain recombines TRBV19 with TRBJ1-4, with D possibly being TRBD1 (5 bases). Germline V gene sequence: CDR1 LNHDA, CDR2 SQIVND (reference sequence). The CDR3 extends over 13 amino acids. Trimming took off 5 bases at V and 11 bases at J, with 15 bases between the two ends. CDR3 DNA sequence: TGTGCCAGTAGTTCTCCTTCCTACAGGAAACTGTTTTTT. Amino acid sequence: CASSSPSYRKLFF. The whole variable domain, remainder taken from reference TRBV19 and TRBJ1-4, is DGGITQSPKYLFRKEGQNVTLSCEQNLNHDAMYWYRQDPGQGLRLIYYSQIVNDFQKGDIAEGYSVSREKKESFPLTVTSAQKNPTAFYLCASSSPSYRKLFFGSGTQLSVL.

V gene TRBV2 combines with J gene TRBJ1-4; the D is unclear. Germline CDR1 reads SNHLY; CDR2 reads FYNNEI. With 7 bases removed from V and 1 base from J, the gap between germline ends came to 16 bases. The CDR3 is 16 amino acids. The CDR3: CASTKENLGTNEKLFF. The CDR3 DNA reads as TGTGCCAGCACCAAAGAAAATCTAGGAACTAATGAAAAACTGTTTTTT.

The chain links TRBV19 to TRBJ2-1, with D possibly TRBD1 on 6 matching bases. Trimming removed 8 bases from V and 6 bases from J, with 26 bases in between. The V gene's germline CDR1 is LNHDA and CDR2 SQIVND (reference sequence). The CDR3 has 17 amino acids. CDR3 DNA sequence: TGTGCCAGTCGCTGGGGGCAGGGAAGAGCCTTATTCAATGAGCAGTTCTTC. Translating it yields CASRWGQGRALFNEQFF.

The V gene is TRBV7-9, the J gene TRBJ2-5; TRBD1 is a possible D gene (6 bases). Germline-derived CDR1 and CDR2 are SEHNR and FQNEAQ (reference sequence). The V gene lost 1 base and the J gene lost 4 bases, with 13 bases spanning the gap. This CDR3 is 15 amino acids long. CDR3 protein: CASSLGGDRSETQYF. CDR3 coding DNA: TGTGCCAGCAGCTTAGGGGGAGACAGGTCAGAGACCCAGTACTTC.

The chain uses TRBV11-2 and TRBJ2-1; D uncertain. CDR3 length equals 14 residues. The V end lost 5 bases, the J end lost 6 bases, and 14 bases lay between the germline ends. Germline values: CDR1 SGHAT, CDR2 FQNNGV. This chain's CDR3 is CASSAIRGGNEQFF. CDR3 in DNA: TGTGCCAGCAGCGCTATACGCGGCGGCAATGAGCAGTTCTTC.

V usage is TRBV6-5 and J usage is TRBJ1-3; 9 bases line up with TRBD1. V gave up 2 bases and J gave up 4 bases; unmatched junction bases: 6. From germline, CDR1 is MNHEY and CDR2 SVGAGI. This CDR3 has 16 residues. In DNA form, the CDR3 reads TGTGCCAGCAGTTACGATCACAGGGGGCGAGGAAACACCATATATTTT. Amino acid sequence: CASSYDHRGRGNTIYF.

This clone was counted a single time. This chain links TRBV7-3 with TRBJ1-1; 7 bases agree with TRBD1. Looked up from germline, CDR1 is SGHTA and CDR2 is FQGTGA. The CDR3 has 14 residues. Trimming took 2 bases from V and 4 from J; bases not matched to a gene: 4. The CDR3 nucleotides read TGTGCCAGCAGCTTAGGAGGGGGCTCCACTGAAGCTTTCTTT. Translated, it gives CASSLGGGSTEAFF.

This clone was counted a few times. The genes are TRBV10-3 and TRBJ1-1, with a tentative D call TRBD1 (5 bases). The CDR3 has 16 amino acids. CDR1 and CDR2 (germline): ENHRY, SYGVKD. V dropped 6 bases and J dropped 0 bases, with 17 bases sitting between them. CDR3 nucleotide sequence: TGTGCCATCAGCGATACCGGAGGACACTTGAACACTGAAGCTTTCTTT. Its protein product is CAISDTGGHLNTEAFF.

This clone turned up a few times. The V gene is TRBV7-2, the J gene TRBJ1-2; D remains ambiguous. The CDR3 loop spans 14 amino acids. Per the germline V gene, CDR1 is SGHTA and CDR2 is FQGNSA. Trimming removed 0 bases at V and 3 bases at J, with 8 bases between. The chain's CDR3 is CASSLAGSDYGYTF. CDR3 DNA: TGTGCCAGCAGCTTAGCGGGATCCGACTATGGCTACACCTTC.

The chain has TRBV2 and TRBJ1-1; the D is unclear. This CDR3 comprises 10 residues. Germline V gene sequence: CDR1 SNHLY, CDR2 FYNNEI. V was trimmed by 4 bases and J by 9 bases, leaving 6 bases between them. The CDR3 sequence is CASSALQAFF. The CDR3 DNA reads TGTGCCAGCAGTGCCCTTCAAGCTTTCTTT.

The chain recombines TRBV27 with TRBJ1-1, with 12 nucleotides matching TRBD1. V shed 4 bases and J 5 bases; nucleotides not matched to a gene: 5. The CDR3 sequence is 15 residues long. Germline CDR1 is MNHEY and CDR2 is SMNVEV (reference sequence). The CDR3 spells CASSSWDRGRTEAFF. The CDR3, as DNA: TGTGCCAGCAGTTCCTGGGACAGGGGGCGAACTGAAGCTTTCTTT.

The V and J genes are TRBV2 and TRBJ2-5; 12 nucleotides match TRBD2. CDR1 is SNHLY, CDR2 FYNNEI, per germline. The CDR3 is 16 residues long. J was trimmed by 0 bases and V by 5 bases; bases with no gene match: 4. CDR3 coding DNA: TGTGCCAGCAGTCGGCTAGCGGGAGGGTACCAAGAGACCCAGTACTTC. Its translation: CASSRLAGGYQETQYF.

The chain has TRBV10-3 and TRBJ2-7, with a possible D match to TRBD1 (6 bases). From germline, CDR1 is ENHRY and CDR2 SYGVKD. V shed 7 bases and J shed 3 bases, with 13 bases lying between them. The CDR3 spans 13 residues. The CDR3 DNA follows: TGTGCCATCAAAGAGCGACAGGACTACGAGCAGTACGTC. It encodes CAIKERQDYEQYV.

V gene TRBV28 combines with J gene TRBJ1-2; 7 bases line up with TRBD1. Germline V lookup: CDR1 MDHEN, CDR2 SYDVKM. The J segment lost 6 bases and the V segment lost 5 bases, leaving 3 bases of the junction unmatched. CDR3 length: 12 amino acids. The CDR3 nucleotides are TGTGCCAGCAGTGAGGGGGCGGATGGCTACACCTTC. Amino acid sequence: CASSEGADGYTF.

V usage is TRBV9 and J usage is TRBJ2-6; D is unresolved. Trimming cost V 0 bases and J 0 bases, with 13 bases left between them. Germline-derived CDR1 and CDR2 are SGDLS and YYNGEE. The CDR3 spans 18 residues. CDR3 sequence: CASSVVPVSNSGANVLTF. CDR3 DNA: TGTGCCAGCAGCGTAGTCCCGGTATCGAACTCTGGGGCCAACGTCCTGACTTTC.

The CDR3 bases are TGTGCCAGCAGCGTAGTTCTGGGTTCGAGGGAGCAGTTCTTC. It codes for CASSVVLGSREQFF. The chain combines TRBV9 with TRBJ2-1, with unresolved D. The CDR3 contains 14 residues. Germline V CDR1 and CDR2: SGDLS, YYNGEE. V was pared by 0 bases and J by 10 bases, with 14 bases between. The full variable domain, in which reference TRBV9 and TRBJ2-1 provide the parts outside the CDR3, is DSGVTQTPKHLITATGQRVTLRCSPRSGDLSVYWYQQSLDQGLQFLIQYYNGEERAKGNILERFSAQQFPDLHSELNLSSLELGDSALYFCASSVVLGSREQFFGPGTRLTVL.

This clone showed up just a few times. The rearrangement links TRBV14 to TRBJ1-1; D is ambiguous. V dropped 6 bases and J dropped 3 bases, with 11 bases sitting between them. The germline V gene encodes CDR1 SGHDN and CDR2 FVKESK. This CDR3 has 13 residues. CDR3 nucleotide sequence: TGTGCCAGCAGTCTTACCTTGGACACTGAAGCTTTCTTT. This gives the protein CASSLTLDTEAFF.

This chain links TRBV28 with TRBJ1-1; D is ambiguous. V was trimmed by 8 bases and J by 1 base, leaving 11 bases between them. There are 13 residues in the CDR3. Germline V gene lookup returns CDR1 MDHEN and CDR2 SYDVKM. CDR3 loop: CASSVIGNTEAFF. CDR3 nucleotide sequence: TGTGCCAGCTCCGTAATAGGGAACACTGAAGCTTTCTTT.

V gene TRBV6-5 combines with J gene TRBJ2-3, with D maybe TRBD2 (5 bases). V gave up 1 base and J gave up 3 bases, with 8 bases separating them. Looked up from germline, CDR1 is MNHEY and CDR2 is SVGAGI. The CDR3 is 14 amino acids. This chain's CDR3 is CASSYLERTDTQYF. CDR3 nucleotide sequence: TGTGCCAGCAGTTACTTGGAGCGGACAGATACGCAGTATTTT.

The genes are TRBV6-5 and TRBJ1-2, with D hard to call. This CDR3 has 15 amino acids. Germline V CDR1 and CDR2: MNHEY, SVGAGI. V was shortened by 10 bases and J by 4 bases, with 22 bases between the two germline ends. CDR3 in DNA: TGTGCCACCGCCCCACTCTTCTCAATCTTCTATGGCTACACCTTC. Its translation: CATAPLFSIFYGYTF.

This clone has a single count. The V call is TRBV6-1, the J call TRBJ2-3, with 10 nucleotides matching TRBD1. The germline V gene encodes CDR1 MNHNS and CDR2 SASEGT. V was clipped by 5 bases and J by 4 bases; unmatched bases: 3. The CDR3 contains 14 residues. Written as DNA, the CDR3 is TGTGCCAGCAGTAAAGACAGGGGGCCAGATACGCAGTATTTT. This translates into CASSKDRGPDTQYF.

V is TRBV14 and J is TRBJ2-7, with 7 bases that match TRBD1. V shed 6 bases, J shed 0 bases, and the junction held 2 bases outside the gene matches. CDR3 length: 13 amino acids. CDR1 and CDR2 from the germline V gene are SGHDN and FVKESK. CDR3 protein: CASSRDSSYEQYV. The DNA of the CDR3 is TGTGCCAGCAGTCGGGACAGCTCCTACGAGCAGTACGTC.

This chain uses TRBV25-1 with TRBJ1-2; TRBD1 might be the D (5 bases). CDR1 MGHDK and CDR2 SYGVNS come from the germline V gene. The ends were cut back, 0 bases at V and 6 bases at J, with 8 bases in the middle. The CDR3 is made up of 13 amino acids. CDR3 in DNA: TGTGCCAGCAGTGAATATGGGGGGGATGGCTACACCTTC. It codes for CASSEYGGDGYTF.

The V call is TRBV28, the J call TRBJ1-3; no clear D. Per germline, CDR1 MDHEN and CDR2 SYDVKM. V lost 1 base and J lost 0, with 10 bases in between. This CDR3 is 16 amino acids long. The CDR3 reads CASSLSATDSGNTIYF. The CDR3, as DNA: TGTGCCAGCAGTTTATCGGCGACGGACTCTGGAAACACCATATATTTT.

The chain has TRBV18 and TRBJ1-1; maybe TRBD1 (5 bases). Trimming cost V 2 bases and J 4 bases, with 17 bases left between them. Germline V gene lookup returns CDR1 KGHSH and CDR2 LQKENI. The CDR3 length is 16 residues. The CDR3 DNA follows: TGTGCCAGCTCACCAAAGTCAGGGTTTGAAGGCACTGAAGCTTTCTTT. Residues: CASSPKSGFEGTEAFF.

The V and J genes are TRBV5-4 and TRBJ2-1; the match to TRBD1 covers 9 bases. The length of the CDR3 is 15 residues. CDR1 is SGHNT, CDR2 YYREEE, per germline (reference sequence). The V gene end was trimmed by 4 bases and the J gene end by 0 bases; junction bases not matched to a gene: 2. CDR3 sequence: CASSRQGGSYNEQFF. The CDR3 DNA reads as TGTGCCAGCAGCCGACAGGGGGGCTCCTACAATGAGCAGTTCTTC.